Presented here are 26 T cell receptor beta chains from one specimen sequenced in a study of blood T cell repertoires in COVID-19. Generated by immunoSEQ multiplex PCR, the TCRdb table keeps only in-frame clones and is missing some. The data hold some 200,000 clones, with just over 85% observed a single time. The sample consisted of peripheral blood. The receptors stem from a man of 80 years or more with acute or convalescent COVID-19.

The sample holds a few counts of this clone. CDR3 bases: TGTGCCAGCAGCCAAGCGGGACTAGCGGGAGTCGAGCAGTACTTC. It yields the protein CASSQAGLAGVEQYF. The V gene is TRBV14, the J gene TRBJ2-7, with 14 bases identical to TRBD2. The CDR3 consists of 15 residues. The germline V gene has CDR1 SGHDN and CDR2 FVKESK. The trim removed 1 base at V and 6 bases at J, leaving 2 bases unmatched.

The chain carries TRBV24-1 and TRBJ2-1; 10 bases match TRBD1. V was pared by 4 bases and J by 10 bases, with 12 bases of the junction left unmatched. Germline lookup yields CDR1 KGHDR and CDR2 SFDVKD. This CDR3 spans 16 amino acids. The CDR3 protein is CATSDPGTGAGGEQFF. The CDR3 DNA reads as TGTGCCACCAGTGACCCCGGGACAGGGGCCGGAGGGGAGCAGTTCTTC.

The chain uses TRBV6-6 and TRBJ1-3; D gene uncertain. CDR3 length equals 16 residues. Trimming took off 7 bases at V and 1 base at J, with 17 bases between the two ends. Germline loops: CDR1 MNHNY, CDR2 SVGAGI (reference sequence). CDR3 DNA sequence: TGTGCCAGCAACCCCCATGAGGGAAGTTCTGGAAACACCATATATTTT. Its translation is CASNPHEGSSGNTIYF.

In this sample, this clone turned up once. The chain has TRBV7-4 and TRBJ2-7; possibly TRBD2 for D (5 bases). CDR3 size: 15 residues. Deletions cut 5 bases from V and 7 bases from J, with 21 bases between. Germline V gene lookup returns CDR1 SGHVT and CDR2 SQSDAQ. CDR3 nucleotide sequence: TGTGCCAGCAGCCAAGACGGCGCCAGTACTAGGGAGCAGTACGTC. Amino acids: CASSQDGASTREQYV.

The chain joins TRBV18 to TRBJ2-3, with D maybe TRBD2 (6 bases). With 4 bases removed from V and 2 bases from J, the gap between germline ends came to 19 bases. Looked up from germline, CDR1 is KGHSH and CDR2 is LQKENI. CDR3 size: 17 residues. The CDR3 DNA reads TGTGCCAGCTCACTAACGTTCCTAGCTAGCGCCACAGATACGCAGTATTTT. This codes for CASSLTFLASATDTQYF.

CDR3 amino acids: CATSRSGPQETQYF. CDR3 sequence (DNA): TGTGCCACCAGTCGGTCAGGGCCCCAAGAGACCCAGTACTTC. This sequence joins TRBV24-1 and TRBJ2-5; possible D gene TRBD1, 5 bases. This CDR3 is built from 14 residues. Germline CDR1 KGHDR, CDR2 SFDVKD. V was clipped by 6 bases and J by 1 base, with 11 bases between them.

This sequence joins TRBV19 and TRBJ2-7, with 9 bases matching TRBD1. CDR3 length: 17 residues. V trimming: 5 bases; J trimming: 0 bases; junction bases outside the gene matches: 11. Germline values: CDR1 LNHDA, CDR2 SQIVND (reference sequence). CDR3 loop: CASSAPGQGLGSYEQYF. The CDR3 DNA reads TGTGCCAGTAGTGCTCCGGGACAGGGTTTGGGCTCCTACGAGCAGTACTTC.

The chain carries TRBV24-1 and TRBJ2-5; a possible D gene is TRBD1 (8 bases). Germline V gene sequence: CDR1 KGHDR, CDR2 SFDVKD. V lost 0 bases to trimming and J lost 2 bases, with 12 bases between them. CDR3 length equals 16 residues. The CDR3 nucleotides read TGTGCCACCAGTGATTTGGGACAGGGAGGGCAAGAGACCCAGTACTTC. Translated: CATSDLGQGGQETQYF.

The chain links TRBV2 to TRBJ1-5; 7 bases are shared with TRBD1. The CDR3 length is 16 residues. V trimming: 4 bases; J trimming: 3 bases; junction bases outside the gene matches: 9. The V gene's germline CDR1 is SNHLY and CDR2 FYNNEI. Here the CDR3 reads CASSGDSGLTNQPQHF. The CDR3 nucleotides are TGTGCCAGCAGTGGGGACAGTGGCCTAACCAATCAGCCCCAGCATTTT.

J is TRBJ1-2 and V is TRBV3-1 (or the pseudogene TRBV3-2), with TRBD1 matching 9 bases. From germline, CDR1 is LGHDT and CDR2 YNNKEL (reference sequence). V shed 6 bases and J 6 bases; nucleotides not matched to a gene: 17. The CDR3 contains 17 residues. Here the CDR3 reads CASRPQIGQGSSHGYTF. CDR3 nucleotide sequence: TGTGCCAGCAGGCCACAAATAGGACAGGGGAGTTCACATGGCTACACCTTC.

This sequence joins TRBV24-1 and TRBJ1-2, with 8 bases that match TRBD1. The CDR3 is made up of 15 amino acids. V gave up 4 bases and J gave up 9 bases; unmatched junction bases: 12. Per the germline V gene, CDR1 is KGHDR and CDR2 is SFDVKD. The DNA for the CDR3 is TGTGCCACCAGTGAGGTAGGACAGGGCAGTTCTAGCTACACCTTC. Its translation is CATSEVGQGSSSYTF.

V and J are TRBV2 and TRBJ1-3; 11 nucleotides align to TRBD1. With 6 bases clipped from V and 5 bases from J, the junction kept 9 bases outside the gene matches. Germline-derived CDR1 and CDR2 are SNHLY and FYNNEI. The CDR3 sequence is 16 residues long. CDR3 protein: CASSLGTGGLRNTIYF. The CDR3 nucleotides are TGTGCCAGCAGCCTAGGGACAGGGGGACTGAGAAACACCATATATTTT.

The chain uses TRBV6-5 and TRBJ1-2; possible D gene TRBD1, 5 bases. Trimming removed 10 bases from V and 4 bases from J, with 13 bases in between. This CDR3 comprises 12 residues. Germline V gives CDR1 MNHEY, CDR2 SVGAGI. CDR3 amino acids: CATRQPSYGYTF. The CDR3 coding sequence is TGTGCCACCCGACAGCCTTCCTATGGCTACACCTTC.

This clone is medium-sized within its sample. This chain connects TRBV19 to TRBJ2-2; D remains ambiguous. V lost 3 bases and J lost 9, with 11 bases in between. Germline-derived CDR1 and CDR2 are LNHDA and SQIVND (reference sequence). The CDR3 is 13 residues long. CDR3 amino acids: CASSIDTERELFF. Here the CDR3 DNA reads TGTGCCAGTAGTATTGACACCGAGAGGGAGCTGTTTTTT. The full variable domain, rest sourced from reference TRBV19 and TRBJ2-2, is DGGITQSPKYLFRKEGQNVTLSCEQNLNHDAMYWYRQDPGQGLRLIYYSQIVNDFQKGDIAEGYSVSREKKESFPLTVTSAQKNPTAFYLCASSIDTERELFFGEGSRLTVL.

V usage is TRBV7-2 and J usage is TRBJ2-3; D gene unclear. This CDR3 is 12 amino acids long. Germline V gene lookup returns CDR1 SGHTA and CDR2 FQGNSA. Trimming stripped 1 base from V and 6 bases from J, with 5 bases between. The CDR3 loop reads CASSLDRDTQYF. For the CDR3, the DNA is TGTGCCAGCAGCTTAGATCGGGATACGCAGTATTTT.

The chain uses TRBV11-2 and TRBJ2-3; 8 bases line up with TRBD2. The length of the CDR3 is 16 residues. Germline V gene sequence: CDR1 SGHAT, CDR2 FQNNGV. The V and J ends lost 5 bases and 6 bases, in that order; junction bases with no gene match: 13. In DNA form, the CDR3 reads TGTGCCAGCAGCCGTCTCCTGGCGGGAGGACTGGATACGCAGTATTTT. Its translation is CASSRLLAGGLDTQYF.

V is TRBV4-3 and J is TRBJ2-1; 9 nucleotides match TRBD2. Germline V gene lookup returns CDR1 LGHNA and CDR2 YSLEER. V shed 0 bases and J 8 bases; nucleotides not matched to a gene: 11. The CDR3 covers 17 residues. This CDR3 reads CASSQDPGTSPIHEQFF. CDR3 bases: TGCGCCAGCAGCCAAGATCCAGGGACTAGCCCCATCCATGAGCAGTTCTTC.

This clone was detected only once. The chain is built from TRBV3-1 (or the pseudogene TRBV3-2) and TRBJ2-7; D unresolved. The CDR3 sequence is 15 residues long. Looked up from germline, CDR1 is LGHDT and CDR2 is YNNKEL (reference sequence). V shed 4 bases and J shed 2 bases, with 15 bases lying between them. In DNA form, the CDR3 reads TGTGCCAGCAGCCGGAGTAGAAGTATACCCTACGAGCAGTACTTC. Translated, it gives CASSRSRSIPYEQYF.

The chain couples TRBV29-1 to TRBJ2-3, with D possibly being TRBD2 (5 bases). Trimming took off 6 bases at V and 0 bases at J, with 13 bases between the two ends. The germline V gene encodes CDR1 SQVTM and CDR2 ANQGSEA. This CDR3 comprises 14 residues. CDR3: CSVSSRSSTDTQYF. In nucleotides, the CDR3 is TGCAGCGTGTCTAGCCGATCTAGCACAGATACGCAGTATTTT.

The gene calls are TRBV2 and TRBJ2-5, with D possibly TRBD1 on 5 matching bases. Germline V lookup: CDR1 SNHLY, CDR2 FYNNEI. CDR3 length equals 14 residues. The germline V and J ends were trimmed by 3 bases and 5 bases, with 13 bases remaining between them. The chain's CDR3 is CASSDKGRRETQYF. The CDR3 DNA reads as TGTGCCAGCAGTGATAAGGGGCGTAGGGAGACCCAGTACTTC.

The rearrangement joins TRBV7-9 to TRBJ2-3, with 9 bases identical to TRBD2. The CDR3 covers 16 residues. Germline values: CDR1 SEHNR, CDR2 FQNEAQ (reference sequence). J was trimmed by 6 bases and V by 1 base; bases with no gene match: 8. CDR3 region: CASSLDGSGSADTQYF. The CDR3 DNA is TGTGCCAGCAGCTTAGATGGTAGCGGGAGCGCCGATACGCAGTATTTT.

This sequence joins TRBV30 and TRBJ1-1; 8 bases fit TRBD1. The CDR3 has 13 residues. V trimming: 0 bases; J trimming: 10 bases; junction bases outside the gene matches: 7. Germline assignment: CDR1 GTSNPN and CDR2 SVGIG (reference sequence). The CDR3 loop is CAWSVRLGTGAFF. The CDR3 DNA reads TGTGCCTGGAGTGTACGGTTAGGGACAGGAGCTTTCTTT.

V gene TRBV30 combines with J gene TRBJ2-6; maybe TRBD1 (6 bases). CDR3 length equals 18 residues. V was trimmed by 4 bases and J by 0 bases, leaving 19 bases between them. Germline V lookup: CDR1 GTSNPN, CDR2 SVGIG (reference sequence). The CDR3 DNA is TGTGCCTGGAAAGGGGGAGTGTTAAGGGTCTCTGGGGCCAACGTCCTGACTTTC. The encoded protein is CAWKGGVLRVSGANVLTF.

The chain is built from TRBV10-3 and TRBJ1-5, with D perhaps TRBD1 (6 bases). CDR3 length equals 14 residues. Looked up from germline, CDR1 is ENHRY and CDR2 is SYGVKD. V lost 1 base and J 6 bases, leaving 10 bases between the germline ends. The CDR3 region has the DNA TGTGCCATCAGTGAGTTTAGGGGGGGTCAGCCCCAGCATTTT. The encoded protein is CAISEFRGGQPQHF.

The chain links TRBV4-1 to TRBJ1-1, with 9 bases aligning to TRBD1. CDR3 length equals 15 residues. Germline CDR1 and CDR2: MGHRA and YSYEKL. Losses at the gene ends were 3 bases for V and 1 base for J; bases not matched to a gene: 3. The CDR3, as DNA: TGCGCCAGCAGCCACTTGGGACAGGGGAACACTGAAGCTTTCTTT. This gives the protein CASSHLGQGNTEAFF.

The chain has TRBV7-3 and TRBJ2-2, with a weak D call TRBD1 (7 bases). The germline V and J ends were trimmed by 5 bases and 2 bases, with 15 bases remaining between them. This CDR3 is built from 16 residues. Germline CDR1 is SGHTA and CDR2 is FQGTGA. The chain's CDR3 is CASSGTSGGNTGELFF. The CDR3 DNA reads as TGTGCCAGCAGCGGGACTTCAGGGGGTAACACCGGGGAGCTGTTTTTT.